This T cell receptor beta chain stems from a study of long-term antiretroviral therapy in people with HIV. They ran version v3.0 of the immunoSEQ assay at survey level. Clones were read by immunoSEQ multiplex PCR, and TCRdb kept only the in-frame ones, dropping some. The sample has roughly 40,000 clones, around 85% seen once. This CDR3 has 15 amino acids. V dropped 3 bases and J dropped 6; count of bases not matched to a gene: 8. Germline lookup yields CDR1 SGHTA and CDR2 FQGNSA. This sample comprised unsorted PBMCs, obtained 3.1 years after starting antiretroviral therapy. The source is a woman between 45 and 60 years old with HIV. V gene TRBV7-2 combines with J gene TRBJ1-2; 9 positions agree with TRBD1. The CDR3 DNA reads TGTGCCAGCAGCTTTCAGTTGGGACAGGGTAATGGCTACACCTTC. This codes for CASSFQLGQGNGYTF.